Shown below are 26 T cell receptor beta chains from a single sample sequenced in a study of tumor-infiltrating lymphocytes in primary liver carcinoma (TCRdb year 2017). Total RNA and DNA were co-extracted from about 19-30 mg of bulk tissue with the AllPrep DNA/RNA mini kit, without cell sorting. The sequencer listed for this sample is Illumina HiSeq 2500. A constant-region primer and ProtoScript II reverse transcriptase were used to reverse-transcribe TCRbeta-specific cDNA from 500 ng total RNA. Three nested multiplex PCR rounds, following a slightly modified ARM-PCR procedure, were used to build the TCRbeta libraries. The first two PCR rounds used multiplex TRBV1-TRBV30 forward primers with a Cbeta reverse primer, each for about 10 cycles. Clones were called with MiXCR by TCRdb after fastp trimmed the public reads at Q25, and only in-frame beta chains were retained. Rows are unified per CDR3 protein, each entry keeping the most common DNA and genes. The sample table holds about 200,000 distinct CDR3 sequences, of which 85% were seen once. The top ten constitute about a sixth of the sample.

Sequencing input: tumor tissue from primary liver carcinoma. These receptor sequences come from a man in his forties with primary liver carcinoma and hepatitis B virus infection.

A word on this clonotype: Germline and junction disagree at one end, which may indicate a read error. V is TRBV29-1 and J is TRBJ2-7; D is tentatively TRBD1 or TRBD2 (5 bases each). The V gene's germline CDR1 is SQVTM and CDR2 ANQGSEA. This CDR3 spans 11 amino acids. The CDR3 coding sequence is TGCAGCGTTGGGAATGGGGACGAGCAATACTTC. Protein: CSVGNGDEQYF.

Turning to this clonotype: The junction departs from germline at one end; a sequencing error may be responsible. The V and J genes are TRBV6-5 and TRBJ2-6; D is possibly TRBD1 (5 bases). The CDR3 extends over 19 amino acids. Germline V gene data show CDR1 as MNHEY and CDR2 as SVGAGI. The CDR3 DNA follows: TGTGCCAGCAGCCGACCCTGGGCAGGGCCCTTATCTGTGACCAACCTCCTGACTTTC. Amino acid sequence: CASSRPWAGPLSVTNLLTF.

Comments on this clonotype: This likely comes from a read error, as the CDR3 has no conserved phenylalanine or tryptophan at its end. This sequence joins TRBV11-2 and TRBJ2-5; D may correspond to TRBD1 or TRBD2 (5 bases each). The CDR3 runs 18 residues. V gave up 5 bases and J gave up 5 bases, with 27 bases separating them. CDR1 and CDR2 from the germline V gene are SGHAT and FQNNGV. The CDR3 loop is CASSPSSVQGTGWETQYI. In nucleotides, the CDR3 is TGTGCCAGCAGCCCTAGCTCAGTCCAGGGTACTGGGTGGGAGACCCAGTACATC.

J is TRBJ2-5 and V is TRBV10-3, with 13 bases identical to TRBD2. Germline trimming cut 0 bases from V and 9 bases from J; bases unmatched to any gene: 7. Per germline, CDR1 ENHRY and CDR2 SYGVKD. The CDR3 loop spans 16 amino acids. CDR3 in amino acids: CAISESGLAGKKAQYF. The CDR3 bases are TGTGCCATCAGTGAGTCGGGACTAGCGGGAAAGAAGGCCCAGTACTTC.

With regard to this clonotype: Compared with germline, one end of the junction differs, possibly owing to a read error. V gene TRBV11-2 combines with J gene TRBJ1-2, with unresolved D. CDR3 length: 16 residues. CDR1 and CDR2 (germline): SGHAT, FQNNGV. The DNA of the CDR3 is TGTGCCAGCAGCTTAGACTCGGCAGCCTATTCTCGAGGCTACACCTTT. Protein sequence: CASSLDSAAYSRGYTF.

Concerning this clonotype: An end of the junction does not agree with germline; a read error may underlie this. This chain connects TRBV11-2 to TRBJ2-5; D assignment may be TRBD1 or TRBD2 (5 bases each). The CDR3 is 18 residues long. CDR1 and CDR2 from the germline V gene are SGHAT and FQNNGV. CDR3 nucleotides: TGTGCCAACAGCTCTAGCTCAATGCAGGGTACTGGGCGGGAGACCCAGTACTTC. Translated, it gives CANSSSSMQGTGRETQYF.

Regarding this clonotype: The junction departs from germline at one end; a sequencing error may be responsible. This chain joins TRBV10-3 and TRBJ1-2; D gene uncertain. Germline V gene sequence: CDR1 ENHRY, CDR2 SYGVKD. CDR3 length: 12 residues. The CDR3 here is CAIREAVYGYTF. The CDR3 nucleotides read TGTGCCATCCGTGAGGCAGTCTATGGTTACACCTTC.

With regard to this clonotype: This is likely a read error, given that the CDR3 carries no conserved phenylalanine or tryptophan at its end. This chain joins TRBV7-9 and TRBJ2-1; tentative D call: TRBD1 (5 bases). The germline V gene encodes CDR1 SEHNR and CDR2 FQNEAQ (reference sequence). CDR3 length: 15 amino acids. Written as DNA, the CDR3 is TGTGGCAGCAGTGACAGTTTATCCGTAAACAATGAGCAGTTCTTA. Its translation: CGSSDSLSVNNEQFL.

The J gene is TRBJ2-7, the V gene TRBV6-2 or TRBV6-3; 7 positions agree with TRBD1. The germline V gene has CDR1 MNHEY and CDR2 SVGEGT. The CDR3 spans 17 residues. CDR3 protein: CASCYWGAGTEDYEQYF. The CDR3 bases are TGTGCTAGCTGTTATTGGGGAGCCGGGACAGAGGACTACGAGCAGTACTTC.

This clonotype was seen more than once but under ten times. This chain connects TRBV7-3 to TRBJ2-3, with D perhaps matching TRBD2 (5 bases). The CDR3 is 16 amino acids. V lost 2 bases to trimming and J lost 6 bases, with 18 bases between them. Germline V gives CDR1 SGHTA, CDR2 FQGTGA. The CDR3: CASSLLAGRGVDTQYF. The CDR3 region has the DNA TGTGCCAGCAGCTTATTGGCGGGCCGCGGTGTGGATACGCAGTATTTT.

Turning to this clonotype: One end of the junction fails to match germline, which may point to a read error. The chain has TRBV12-3 or TRBV12-4 and TRBJ2-1; no firm D call. CDR3 length: 11 amino acids. Here the CDR3 reads CVSSTRNEQFF. The CDR3 DNA reads as TGTGTCAGCAGTACTCGCAATGAGCAGTTCTTC.

The genes are TRBV7-9 and TRBJ2-1, with 9 bases that match TRBD2. The CDR3 has 15 amino acids. With V trimmed by 4 bases and J by 7 bases, 8 bases remained unmatched. Germline values: CDR1 SEHNR, CDR2 FQNEAQ (reference sequence). The CDR3: CASSSVAGGRNEQFF. CDR3 bases: TGTGCCAGCAGCTCAGTGGCGGGAGGGAGGAATGAGCAGTTCTTC.

This clonotype appeared a few times. One junction end does not reproduce the germline sequence, and a read error may be involved. V usage is TRBV6-5 and J usage is TRBJ2-3; TRBD1 aligns across 11 bases. Germline values: CDR1 MNHEY, CDR2 SVGAGI. The CDR3 is 14 amino acids. CDR3 loop: CASIRTGGTDTQYF. CDR3 coding DNA: TGTGCCAGCATAAGGACAGGGGGCACAGATACACAGTATTTT.

On this clonotype itself: The junction does not match germline at one end; this may be a read error. J is TRBJ2-2 and V is TRBV6-2 or TRBV6-3, with D possibly called TRBD1 or TRBD2 (5 bases each). Germline loops: CDR1 MNHEY, CDR2 SVGEGT. The CDR3 covers 15 residues. CDR3 protein: CASSWAASNTRELLF. CDR3 sequence (DNA): TGTGCCAGCAGTTGGGCAGCCTCGAACACCAGGGAGCTGCTTTTT.

Details on this clonotype: The junction differs from germline at one of its ends, possibly a read error. The chain couples TRBV20-1 to TRBJ2-1; 11 bases are a match to TRBD2. Germline CDR1 reads DFQATT; CDR2 reads SNEGSKA (reference sequence). There are 18 residues in the CDR3. The CDR3 DNA sequence: TGCAGTGCTAGACCTCTCCACAGACTAGCGGGAACCTACAACGAGCAGTTCTTC. Protein sequence: CSARPLHRLAGTYNEQFF.

This clonotype was found once. This chain connects TRBV7-9 to TRBJ2-4, with D perhaps TRBD2 (5 bases). CDR3 size: 15 residues. Trimming removed 1 base from V and 10 bases from J, with 17 bases in between. Germline V gene lookup returns CDR1 SEHNR and CDR2 FQNEAQ (reference sequence). DNA for the CDR3: TGTGCCAGCAGCTTAGTAACGGGGATGAAAAGGATTCAGTACTTC. It codes for CASSLVTGMKRIQYF.

A few counts support this clonotype. The gene calls are TRBV7-3 and TRBJ2-1; 10 nucleotides match TRBD2. Trimming removed 5 bases from V and 9 bases from J; junction bases left unmatched: 7. Germline V CDR1 and CDR2: SGHTA, FQGTGA. The CDR3 loop spans 14 amino acids. CDR3 protein: CASSPSGRVSEQFF. The CDR3 nucleotides are TGTGCCAGCAGCCCTAGCGGGAGAGTAAGTGAGCAGTTCTTC.

On this clonotype itself: The final CDR3 position lacks the conserved phenylalanine or tryptophan, pointing to a likely read error. The chain carries TRBV29-1 and TRBJ1-2; D remains unclear. Between the trimmed V and J ends, which lost 7 bases and 6 bases, there was a span of 15 bases. Per the germline V gene, CDR1 is SQVTM and CDR2 is ANQGSEA. This CDR3 comprises 12 residues. CDR3 bases: TGCAGCGCCCCCAGGAAGGGTAATGGCTACACCTTA. It codes for CSAPRKGNGYTL.

To note about this clonotype: The junction does not match germline at one end; this may be a read error. The chain is built from TRBV6-5 and TRBJ2-2, with D tentatively TRBD2 (6 bases). CDR1 is MNHEY, CDR2 SVGAGI, per germline. The CDR3 is made up of 14 amino acids. The CDR3 DNA sequence: TGTGCCAGCAGTTACTCGACGAAACGGGAGAAGCTGCTTTTT. This translates into CASSYSTKREKLLF.

The V and J genes are TRBV5-4 and TRBJ2-3; possibly TRBD2 for D (5 bases). The CDR3 runs to 16 residues. V was trimmed by 8 bases and J by 2 bases, leaving 21 bases between them. Germline-derived CDR1 and CDR2 are SGHNT and YYREEE (reference sequence). The CDR3 sequence is CASSMEGSEVTDTQYF. The CDR3 nucleotides read TGTGCCAGTAGCATGGAAGGTAGCGAGGTCACAGATACGCAGTATTTT.

The gene calls are TRBV5-6 and TRBJ1-2; maybe TRBD1 (6 bases). Germline CDR1 is SGHDT and CDR2 is YYEEEE. V lost 3 bases and J 8 bases, leaving 23 bases between the germline ends. The CDR3 consists of 16 residues. The chain's CDR3 is CASSSRDRTVSYGYTF. Written as DNA, the CDR3 is TGTGCCAGCAGCTCTCGCGACAGGACCGTCAGCTACGGCTACACCTTC.

By sample fraction, this clonotype is medium-sized. The chain employs TRBV6-1 and TRBJ2-1; 7 positions agree with TRBD2. Germline loops: CDR1 MNHNS, CDR2 SASEGT. The CDR3 totals 15 residues. V was pared by 7 bases and J by 2 bases, with 8 bases of the junction left unmatched. The CDR3 bases are TGTGCCAGCACCCTAGGCGGGGGAGCCTACAATGAGCAGTTCTTC. This translates into CASTLGGGAYNEQFF.

Regarding this clonotype: The junction does not match germline at one end; this may be a read error. The CDR3 reads CASRTRQTNTGKLFF. The CDR3 DNA follows: TGCGCCAGCCGCACCAGGCAGACGAACACCGGGAAGCTGTTTTTT. The chain uses TRBV5-1 and TRBJ2-2; D is perhaps TRBD2 (5 bases). The CDR3 extends over 15 amino acids. CDR1 is SGHRS and CDR2 is YFSETQ in the germline V gene.

The chain uses TRBV10-2 and TRBJ1-2, with no clear D. Trimming left V 7 bases short and J 14 bases short, with 23 bases between. CDR3 length equals 13 residues. CDR1 is WSHSY and CDR2 is SAAADI in the germline V gene. CDR3 loop: CASTFLKDYGYTF. In DNA form, the CDR3 reads TGCGCCAGCACTTTCCTAAAGGACTATGGATATACCTTC.

This clonotype was detected only once. One end of the junction does not line up with germline, which may come from a read error. The rearrangement uses TRBV6-1 and TRBJ1-4; TRBD1 might be the D (5 bases). CDR3 length: 20 amino acids. Germline V gene lookup returns CDR1 MNHNS and CDR2 SASEGT. CDR3 in amino acids: CASSAFLFGAGLTANEKLFF. The DNA of the CDR3 is TGTGCCAGTAGTGCGTTTCTTTTCGGGGCAGGACTTACTGCTAATGAAAAACTGTTTTTT.

This clonotype was recorded many times. The rearrangement joins TRBV12-3 or TRBV12-4 to TRBJ2-5; D gene unclear. V was cut by 4 bases and J by 7 bases, with 13 bases left in between. The CDR3 is made up of 13 amino acids. The CDR3 nucleotides are TGTGCCAGCAGTTCAAGGGTTCCGGGGACCCAGTACTTC. Protein product: CASSSRVPGTQYF.